The next 23 T cell receptor beta chains were all read from a single sample in a study of breast tumors, draining lymph nodes, adjacent tissues. Using its own MiXCR run on the multiplex PCR reads, TCRdb lists one record per CDR3 protein. Of 180,000 or so distinct CDR3 sequences listed, 25% to 40% are singletons. The lymph nodes were axillary draining lymph nodes from breast cancer patients. Sequenced input: axillary lymph node tissue. The receptors originated from a female donor with breast cancer. Some clones in this sample may be carry-over from other donors' samples.

This clonotype was detected many times. The CDR3: CASARQGGNQPQHF. In nucleotides, the CDR3 is TGTGCCAGCGCCCGACAGGGAGGCAATCAGCCCCAGCATTTT. The chain joins TRBV12-3 or TRBV12-4 to TRBJ1-5; 7 bases match TRBD1. V lost 8 bases to trimming and J lost 2 bases; unmatched junction nucleotides: 6. The CDR3 has 14 amino acids.

This clonotype was detected many times. The rearrangement links TRBV6-1 to TRBJ2-2; 9 nucleotides match TRBD2. Germline-derived CDR1 and CDR2 are MNHNS and SASEGT. V lost 6 bases to trimming and J lost 0 bases; unmatched junction nucleotides: 8. There are 17 residues in the CDR3. CDR3 in DNA: TGTGCCAGCAGGACGAGCGGGGGGTTCTCGAACACCGGGGAGCTGTTTTTT. Translation gives CASRTSGGFSNTGELFF.

This clonotype was detected many times. This chain connects TRBV7-8 to TRBJ2-2; D gene ambiguous. Trimming shortened V by 4 bases and J by 5 bases, and 17 bases separated the two germline ends. The V gene's germline CDR1 is SGHVS and CDR2 FQNEAQ. The CDR3 is made up of 16 amino acids. This CDR3 reads CASSSPVSIGTGELFF. The CDR3 bases are TGTGCCAGCAGCTCTCCTGTATCAATAGGGACCGGGGAGCTGTTTTTT.

This clonotype was counted ten times or more. The V and J genes are TRBV27 and TRBJ2-7; 7 bases match TRBD1. CDR1 is MNHEY, CDR2 SMNVEV, per germline (reference sequence). J gave up 0 bases and V 6 bases, and 8 bases lay outside the gene matches. This CDR3 comprises 15 residues. The CDR3 sequence: CASSRTGSSSYEQYF. In DNA form, the CDR3 reads TGTGCCAGCAGCCGGACAGGTAGCAGCTCCTACGAGCAGTACTTC.

This chain connects TRBV15 to TRBJ2-1; 10 bases align to TRBD2. The CDR3 contains 17 residues. V lost 5 bases and J lost 7; bases outside the gene matches: 14. The V gene's germline CDR1 is LNHNV and CDR2 YYDKDF (reference sequence). The CDR3 DNA follows: TGTGCCACCAGCTCAAGGGGAACTAGCGGGACCAAGAATGAGCAGTTCTTC. It translates to CATSSRGTSGTKNEQFF.

In its sample, this clonotype was seen many times. The gene calls are TRBV6-5 and TRBJ1-6; D is uncertain. The CDR3 is 17 amino acids. V lost 0 bases and J lost 5, with 14 bases in between. Germline V gene sequence: CDR1 MNHEY, CDR2 SVGAGI. CDR3 in amino acids: CASSYSLFSQNNSPLHF. CDR3 DNA sequence: TGTGCCAGCAGTTACTCTCTCTTCTCACAGAATAATTCACCCCTCCACTTT.

There are many counts of this clonotype. V gene TRBV9 combines with J gene TRBJ1-6; a possible D gene is TRBD1 (5 bases). CDR1 and CDR2 from the germline V gene are SGDLS and YYNGEE. The length of the CDR3 is 16 residues. V was cut by 3 bases and J by 6 bases, with 16 bases left in between. CDR3 bases: TGTGCCAGCAGCGCGGGGGACCGGTCGGGTAATTCACCCCTCCACTTT. It specifies CASSAGDRSGNSPLHF.

The chain couples TRBV5-1 to TRBJ1-2; TRBD1 agrees at 8 bases. The CDR3 runs to 15 residues. Trimming cost V 0 bases and J 4 bases; bases outside gene matches: 5. Germline V gene sequence: CDR1 SGHRS, CDR2 YFSETQ. The DNA of the CDR3 is TGCGCCAGCAGCTTGGCCCTGGACAGGGCCTATGGCTACACCTTC. This encodes CASSLALDRAYGYTF.

In regard to this clonotype: This may be a read error: a much more frequent sequence differs by one nucleotide. J is TRBJ2-7 and V is TRBV6-2 or TRBV6-3; no reliable D call. The CDR3 is made up of 15 amino acids. CDR1 is MNHEY, CDR2 SVGEGT, per germline. CDR3 bases: TGTGCCAGCAGTTACTCCAAGGGTTACTACTACGGGCAGTACTTC. It specifies CASSYSKGYYYGQYF.

The V and J genes are TRBV11-3 and TRBJ2-1; D unresolved. This CDR3 has 16 residues. The V end lost 5 bases, the J end lost 4 bases, and 18 bases lay between the germline ends. Germline V CDR1 and CDR2: SGHNT, YENEEA. The CDR3 bases are TGTGCCAGCAGCCCCTATCGGCAAACCACTTACAATGAGCAGTTCTTC. Translating it yields CASSPYRQTTYNEQFF.

Worth noting for this clonotype: A much bigger clone sits one base away, suggesting this may be a read error. The CDR3 nucleotides are TGTGCCAGCAGTGAACGTAAAAACAATGAGCGGTTCTTC. It codes for CASSERKNNERFF. V gene TRBV6-1 combines with J gene TRBJ2-1; D not certain. Germline values: CDR1 MNHNS, CDR2 SASEGT. CDR3 length: 13 residues.

This clonotype was seen repeatedly, ten times or more. This chain joins TRBV5-8 and TRBJ2-1, with D possibly being TRBD1 or TRBD2 (6 bases each). The V end lost 4 bases, the J end lost 2 bases, and 10 bases lay between the germline ends. The germline CDR1 and CDR2 sequences are SGHTS and YDEGEE. This CDR3 has 14 amino acids. CDR3 nucleotides: TGTGCCAGCAGCGGGGGGCCTGCCTACAATGAGCAGTTCTTC. This codes for CASSGGPAYNEQFF.

On this clonotype itself: One junction end does not reproduce the germline sequence, and a read error may be involved. The chain recombines TRBV5-4 with TRBJ1-6, with 7 nucleotides matching TRBD1. Germline-derived CDR1 and CDR2 are SGHNT and YYREEE (reference sequence). CDR3 length equals 16 residues. CDR3 protein: CTSRGGAAGWNSPLHF. CDR3 DNA: TGTACCAGCAGAGGGGGCGCAGCAGGTTGGAATTCACCCCTCCACTTT.

As for this clonotype: Mismatch with germline at one junction end may stem from a read error. The chain carries TRBV5-6 and TRBJ1-6; tentatively, D is TRBD1 (6 bases). This CDR3 has 16 residues. Per the germline V gene, CDR1 is SGHDT and CDR2 is YYEEEE. CDR3 protein: CDSSLGGPGTSSPLHF. The CDR3 DNA follows: TGTGACAGCAGCTTAGGAGGGCCAGGGACAAGTTCACCCCTCCACTTT.

This clonotype was counted at least ten times. The rearrangement links TRBV6-2 or TRBV6-3 to TRBJ1-2, with no clear D. Germline V gene data show CDR1 as MNHEY and CDR2 as SVGEGT. This CDR3 is 17 amino acids long. With 5 bases removed from V and 0 bases from J, the gap between germline ends came to 19 bases. DNA of the CDR3: TGTGCCAGCAGTCCCATACCGGTGCAGACTTCTAACTATGGCTACACCTTC. It is translated as CASSPIPVQTSNYGYTF.

Many counts were recorded for this clonotype. The V call is TRBV10-2, the J call TRBJ1-6; maybe TRBD1 (5 bases). Germline CDR1 reads WSHSY; CDR2 reads SAAADI. The V end lost 7 bases, the J end lost 0 bases, and 10 bases lay between the germline ends. The CDR3 runs to 15 residues. DNA of the CDR3: TGCGCCAGCAAGGACACCGGCTCCTATAATTCACCCCTCCACTTT. This sequence encodes CASKDTGSYNSPLHF.

V usage is TRBV18 and J usage is TRBJ1-1; no clear D. The CDR3 sequence is 15 residues long. V dropped 2 bases and J dropped 0 bases, with 10 bases sitting between them. Germline V CDR1 and CDR2: KGHSH, LQKENI. CDR3 amino acids: CASSPGFSMNTEAFF. The CDR3 DNA sequence: TGTGCCAGCTCACCAGGGTTCTCCATGAACACTGAAGCTTTCTTT.

This clonotype was detected many times. The CDR3: CASSSVGGSYEQYF. The CDR3, as DNA: TGTGCCAGCAGCTCAGTAGGGGGATCCTACGAGCAGTACTTC. The chain uses TRBV7-9 and TRBJ2-7, with D maybe TRBD1 (6 bases). The CDR3 is made up of 14 amino acids. CDR1 SEHNR and CDR2 FQNEAQ come from the germline V gene (reference sequence). Trimming shortened V by 4 bases and J by 1 base, and 11 bases separated the two germline ends.

Turning to this clonotype: A much bigger clone sits one base away, suggesting this may be a read error. This chain uses TRBV20-1 with TRBJ2-7; 7 bases map to TRBD2. Looked up from germline, CDR1 is DFQATT and CDR2 is SNEGSKA (reference sequence). CDR3 length: 14 amino acids. CDR3 sequence (DNA): TGCAGTGGCACCGGCCTAGCGGACTCCTCCGAGCAGTACTTC. It yields the protein CSGTGLADSSEQYF.

This CDR3 reads CASSLTSSGKETQYF. As DNA, the CDR3 is TGTGCCAGCAGCTTAACGTCTAGCGGAAAAGAGACCCAGTACTTC. This chain joins TRBV7-2 and TRBJ2-5; 7 bases match TRBD2. The trim removed 2 bases at V and 3 bases at J, leaving 6 bases unmatched. This CDR3 is 15 amino acids long. CDR1 SGHTA and CDR2 FQGNSA come from the germline V gene. The complete variable domain, with remaining parts taken from reference TRBV7-2 and TRBJ2-5, reads GAGVSQSPSNKVTEKGKDVELRCDPISGHTALYWYRQSLGQGLEFLIYFQGNSAPDKSGLPSDRFSAERTGGSVSTLTIQRTQQEDSAVYLCASSLTSSGKETQYFGPGTRLLVL.

This clonotype was observed many times. The rearrangement links TRBV6-5 to TRBJ2-7; D possibly corresponds to TRBD2 (5 bases). The CDR3 sequence is 14 residues long. Germline V lookup: CDR1 MNHEY, CDR2 SVGAGI. V lost 5 bases, J lost 2 bases, and 13 bases lay in between. The CDR3 loop reads CASSHGKAAYEQYF. CDR3 in DNA: TGTGCCAGCAGTCACGGGAAAGCAGCCTACGAGCAGTACTTC.

Regarding this clonotype: The junction departs from germline at one end; a sequencing error may be responsible. The CDR3 sequence is CASSLAGGPF. The CDR3 DNA is TGTGCCAGCAGCCTAGCGGGAGGGCCTTTT. The rearrangement joins TRBV11-2 to TRBJ1-4; no reliable D call. CDR3 size: 10 residues. Looked up from germline, CDR1 is SGHAT and CDR2 is FQNNGV.

In this sample, this clonotype turned up many times. This chain connects TRBV5-8 to TRBJ2-2, with D possibly matching TRBD1 (5 bases). CDR1 and CDR2 (germline): SGHTS, YDEGEE. V shed 4 bases and J shed 6 bases, with 10 bases lying between them. This CDR3 has 13 amino acids. CDR3 nucleotides: TGTGCCAGCAGCCCGAAGGGGCCCGGGGAGCTGTTTTTT. Translating gives CASSPKGPGELFF.